The clone carrying this T cell receptor beta chain was detected a few times. Its antigen remains unknown. TCRbeta library construction was performed incorporating unique molecular identifiers. TCRdb used MiXCR to reprocess the PCR reads, holding one entry per CDR3 protein. The profile shows hundreds of thousands of distinct CDR3 sequences, 15% to 20% of them singletons. The data were taken from a study of T-cell reconstitution after alpha-beta-depleted transplantation in children. Whole-study results and caveats: Newly produced T cells mostly provided counts and TCRbeta diversity after one year, as hyperexpanded clones declined.

This TCR was sampled from a male patient between 10 and 17 years old who had a stem cell transplant for acute lymphoblastic leukemia, so the T cells may come from the graft donor. This material consisted of PBMCs, mostly from graft donor cells, taken 360 days after TCRalphabeta/CD19-depleted stem cell transplant.

The CDR3, as DNA: TGTGCCAGCAGCCAATTGGGCGCCTCTGGAAACACCATATATTTT. Translation: CASSQLGASGNTIYF. V usage is TRBV16 and J usage is TRBJ1-3; D is uncertain. Germline values: CDR1 KGHSY, CDR2 FQNENV. The germline V and J ends were trimmed by 1 base and 0 bases, with 7 bases remaining between them. The CDR3 covers 15 residues.